This T cell receptor (beta chain) was sequenced in a study of cytomegalovirus exposure and HLA in healthy donors. The primer mix had 60 Vbeta and 13 Jbeta primers. TCRdb's table, derived via immunoSEQ multiplex PCR, lists solely in-frame clones and lacks some. Of about 130,000 clones listed, about two thirds were seen once; the top ten hold over 4%. The sequenced sample was PBMCs. The sequence derives from a man in his fifties or sixties in good health and CMV-seropositive.

The CDR3 spells CASKGTVGNTIYF. CDR3 nucleotides: TGTGCCAGTAAGGGGACAGTTGGAAACACCATATATTTT. The chain recombines TRBV19 with TRBJ1-3; 7 bases agree with TRBD1. CDR1 and CDR2 from the germline V gene are LNHDA and SQIVND (reference sequence). The length of the CDR3 is 13 residues. Trimming took 7 bases from V and 3 from J; bases not matched to a gene: 3. Combining the CDR3 with reference TRBV19 and TRBJ1-3 gives the whole variable domain DGGITQSPKYLFRKEGQNVTLSCEQNLNHDAMYWYRQDPGQGLRLIYYSQIVNDFQKGDIAEGYSVSREKKESFPLTVTSAQKNPTAFYLCASKGTVGNTIYFGEGSWLTVV.